A selection of T cell receptor beta chains follows, all from one sample in a study of sequential checkpoint blockade in melanoma. Sequencing was performed with immunoSEQ multiplex PCR; in TCRdb, only in-frame clones are kept and a portion is missing. The data contain 20,000 to 25,000 clones, 25% to 35% of them seen just once; the ten biggest clones take up under 8.5%. The sequencing here drew on tumor tissue (inferred from file names), taken from a patient given nivolumab and ipilimumab in sequence. The receptors were sampled from a human donor with melanoma. The CDR3 runs from the conserved cysteine through the conserved F or W. A D gene is named only where the DNA matches it firmly. Clone sizes are given selectively: once, few, many, or a class where the clone is expanded.

TRBD2 few TRBJ2-1 TRBV4-1 TGCGCCAGCAGCCAAGATCCGGCTAGCGGGCAAACGGTTGAGCAGTTCTTC CASSQDPASGQTVEQFF
TRBD1 . TRBJ1-2 TRBV6-8 TGTGCCAGCAGTCCCGACAGGGGCTTCTCCCCAGGAAACTATGGCTACACCTTC CASSPDRGFSPGNYGYTF
. few TRBJ1-4 TRBV11-3 TGTGCCAGCAGCCGTCTGCGTGGACAGAAAGGGGAAAAACTGTTTTTT CASSRLRGQKGEKLFF
. . TRBJ2-1 TRBV30 TGTGCCACGGACGGTAGCTCCTACAATGAGCAGTTCTTC CATDGSSYNEQFF
. . TRBJ2-3 TRBV5-1 TGCGCCAGCAGCAATCCCGGGACCGGAGCAGGCACAGATACGCAGTATTTT CASSNPGTGAGTDTQYF
TRBD2 few TRBJ2-5 TRBV6-8 TGTGCCAGCAGTTACGGGGGACTAGCGGGCGTAGGGGAGACCCAGTACTTC CASSYGGLAGVGETQYF
. . TRBJ1-1 TRBV1 TGCGCCAGCAGCCAAGATGGTCGCGGGCGTGAAGCTTTCTTT CASSQDGRGREAFF
TRBD1 once TRBJ2-7 TRBV29-1 TGCAGCGTTTCCGGGACAGGGAAATCCTACGAGCAGTACTTC CSVSGTGKSYEQYF
. . TRBJ2-2 TRBV6-8 TGTGCCAGCAGTGTAGGTGGTACCGGGGAGCTGTTTTTT CASSVGGTGELFF
. many TRBJ2-2 TRBV6-8 TGTGCCAGCAGGCACAGGGATCTGGTCACCGGGGAGCTGTTTTTT CASRHRDLVTGELFF
. few TRBJ1-1 TRBV6-8 TGTGCCAGCAGTGTCATACAGGGTGCCACTGAAGCTTTCTTT CASSVIQGATEAFF
. few TRBJ1-2 TRBV30 TGTGCCTGGAGTGTTACCAATACAGGGTACGGCTACACCTTC CAWSVTNTGYGYTF
TRBD1 . TRBJ1-2 TRBV5-1 TGCGCCAGCAGTTTTGGGGACAGGGGAGATTATGGCTACACCTTC CASSFGDRGDYGYTF
TRBD2 . TRBJ2-7 TRBV28 TGTGCCAGCAGTATAGGACTAGCGGCGTCCTACGAGCAGTACTTC CASSIGLAASYEQYF
. few TRBJ1-1 TRBV6-8 TGTGCCAGCAGTCCCAATACGGGCACTGAAGCTTTCTTT CASSPNTGTEAFF
. few TRBJ2-7 TRBV19 TGTGCCAGTAGGGGCAAGTTCTACGAGCAGTACTTC CASRGKFYEQYF
. . TRBJ2-3 TRBV7-2 TGTGCCAGCAGCCAAGAAAGCACAGATACGCAGTATTTT CASSQESTDTQYF
. . TRBJ2-7 TRBV19 TGTGCCAGTACCCCAGGGACGACTTGGGAGCAGTACTTC CASTPGTTWEQYF
. . TRBJ1-5 TRBV19 TGTGCCAGTAGTGATGGGGGCGGGGGTAGCAATCAGCCCCAGCATTTT CASSDGGGGSNQPQHF
TRBD2 many TRBJ2-7 TRBV11-3 TGTGCCAGCAGCTTCGGACTAGCGGGAGGGTACGAGCAGTACTTC CASSFGLAGGYEQYF
. few TRBJ2-3 TRBV1 TGCGCCAGCAGCCCCCATAGATATACAGGACCTGCAGGGACAGATACGCAGTATTTT CASSPHRYTGPAGTDTQYF
. few TRBJ2-7 TRBV11-3 TGTGCCAGCAGCGGAGACAGGTTACCCTACGAGCAGTACTTC CASSGDRLPYEQYF
. . TRBJ2-7 TRBV6-8 TGTGCCAGCAGTTTCGACTTGCGAGCCACCTACGAGCAGTACTTC CASSFDLRATYEQYF
TRBD2 . TRBJ2-5 TRBV25-1 TGTGCCAGCAGTGAAAGTCGCGGGAGTACAGAGACCCAGTACTTC CASSESRGSTETQYF
. few TRBJ1-3 TRBV19 TGTGCCACCGCCGGGGGCAGCTCTGGAAACACCATATATTTT CATAGGSSGNTIYF
. few TRBJ2-6 TRBV7-1 TGTGCCAGCAGCCCCAGAGGGGCCAACGTCCTGACTTTC CASSPRGANVLTF
. . TRBJ2-3 TRBV28 TGTGCCAGCAGTTTAATGGTTACCGTGGCGGATACGCAGTATTTT CASSLMVTVADTQYF
TRBD2 . TRBJ2-7 TRBV19 TGTGCCAGTAGCGCCAGCGGGGCTTCCTACGAGCAGTACTTC CASSASGASYEQYF
. many TRBJ1-3 TRBV6-8 TGTGCCATCAAGGCGGTTCGGGAGGGAAACACCATATATTTT CAIKAVREGNTIYF
TRBD1 few TRBJ1-2 TRBV6-8 TGTGCCAGCAGTTACGGCAGGGGGCAGGGAGGCTACACCTTC CASSYGRGQGGYTF
TRBD2 . TRBJ2-1 TRBV4-1 TGCGCCAGCAGCCAAGGGGAACTAGCGGGGGGGTCGTTCTTC CASSQGELAGGSFF
TRBD1 many TRBJ2-1 TRBV6-8 TGTGCCATCAGTGGGGACAGTACTGAGCAGTTCTTC CAISGDSTEQFF
. . TRBJ2-1 TRBV28 TGTGCCAGCAGTCCCCCGTGGCCAGCAAGCTCCTACAATGAGCAGTTCTTC CASSPPWPASSYNEQFF
TRBD1 few TRBJ2-7 TRBV18 TGTGCCAGCTCACCAAGACAGGGAATTGGGGAGCAGTACTTC CASSPRQGIGEQYF
. few TRBJ1-1 TRBV6-8 TGTGCCACCCGAGGGGCAACGAACACTGAAGCTTTCTTT CATRGATNTEAFF
TRBD1 . TRBJ1-1 TRBV28 TGTGCCAGCAGTGAGACAGGGGCAAGGAACACTGAAGCTTTCTTT CASSETGARNTEAFF
. few TRBJ2-7 TRBV7-2 TGTGCCAGCAGCCAATGGGGGGAGGCACGTACATACTTC CASSQWGEARTYF
. . TRBJ1-2 TRBV6-4 TGTGCCATCGGCGCAGGGTCCGGCTACACCTTC CAIGAGSGYTF
. . TRBJ1-1 TRBV11-3 TGTGCCAGCAGCTTTGGGGGGCGAATTACTGAAGCTTTCTTT CASSFGGRITEAFF
. many TRBJ2-2 TRBV9 TGTGCCAGCAGCGCATGGACGGACACCGGGGAGCTGTTTTTT CASSAWTDTGELFF
. . TRBJ2-3 TRBV11-3 TGTGCCAGCAGCTTAGGAGTAGGAGCGGCAGATACGCAGTATTTT CASSLGVGAADTQYF
TRBD2 . TRBJ2-3 TRBV30 TGTGCCTGGAGTGTGTCCAGCGGGGCCACAGATACGCAGTATTTT CAWSVSSGATDTQYF
. medium-sized TRBJ1-2 TRBV7-1 TGTGCCAGCAGCTTCGGGACGGTCCTGGGGTACACCTTC CASSFGTVLGYTF
. . TRBJ2-7 TRBV18 TGTGCCAGCTCACCGAATGACTACGAGCAGTACTTC CASSPNDYEQYF
. . TRBJ1-5 TRBV19 TGTGCCAGTAGTATAGTTCTCACCTATGGAGGGAGCAATCAGCCCCAGCATTTT CASSIVLTYGGSNQPQHF
TRBD2 . TRBJ2-1 TRBV11-3 TGTGCCAGCAGCGAGACTAGCGGATCCTACAATGAGCAGTTCTTC CASSETSGSYNEQFF
. once TRBJ1-6 TRBV30 TGTGCCTGGACCACACCGGGAGGGGCCCCTTATAATTCACCCCTCCACTTT CAWTTPGGAPYNSPLHF
. . TRBJ2-3 TRBV5-1 TGCGCCAGCAGCTCCGGGACGCTAACGCCAGATACGCAGTATTTT CASSSGTLTPDTQYF
. . TRBJ1-4 TRBV18 TGTGCCAGCTCACGGGAGATTAATGAAAAACTGTTTTTT CASSREINEKLFF
TRBD2 few TRBJ2-1 TRBV6-8 TGTGCCAGCAGTTACGATGGGGGAGGGCCCTACAATGAGCAGTTCTTC CASSYDGGGPYNEQFF
TRBD1 few TRBJ2-2 TRBV29-1 TGCAGCGTTGCCGGGACAGGGTACACCGGGGAGCTGTTTTTT CSVAGTGYTGELFF
. few TRBJ2-7 TRBV30 TGTGCCTGGAGTGTAAAGGTTAGTCGGTACGAGCAGTACTTC CAWSVKVSRYEQYF
. . TRBJ1-4 TRBV19 TGTGCCAGTAGTAGCAGGAGTCAGAATGAAAAACTGTTTTTT CASSSRSQNEKLFF
TRBD1 . TRBJ2-5 TRBV5-1 TGCGCCAGCAGCTTGGGGACAGGGGGCGTAGAGACCCAGTACTTC CASSLGTGGVETQYF
TRBD2 . TRBJ2-1 TRBV10-3 TGTGCCATCAGTGAGTCAACTAGCGGGGATGAGCAGTTCTTC CAISESTSGDEQFF
TRBD1 . TRBJ1-3 TRBV11-3 TGTGCCAGCAGCTTAAGAGACAGGGCTTACACCATATATTTT CASSLRDRAYTIYF
TRBD2 few TRBJ2-7 TRBV13 TGTGCCAGCAGCTTAGGCGATAGCGGGGGTGCTGGGGAGCAGTACTTC CASSLGDSGGAGEQYF
TRBD1 . TRBJ2-3 TRBV11-3 TGTGCCAGCAGCCTATTAACAGGGGGCACAGATACGCAGTATTTT CASSLLTGGTDTQYF